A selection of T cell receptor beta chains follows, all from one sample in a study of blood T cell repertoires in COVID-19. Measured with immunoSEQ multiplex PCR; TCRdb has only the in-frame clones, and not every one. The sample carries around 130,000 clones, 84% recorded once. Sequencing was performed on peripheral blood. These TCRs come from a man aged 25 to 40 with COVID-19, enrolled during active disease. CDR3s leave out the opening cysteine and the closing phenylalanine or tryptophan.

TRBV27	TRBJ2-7	ASSFMAGPGEQY
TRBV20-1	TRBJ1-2	SRQLNYGYT
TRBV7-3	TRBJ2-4	ASSLAGEVAKNIQY
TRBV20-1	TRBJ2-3	SASREGLSDTQY
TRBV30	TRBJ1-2	ARATVGRPNYGYT
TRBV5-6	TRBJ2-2	ASSLGGRANTGELF
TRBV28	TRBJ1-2	ASSSRGNYGYT
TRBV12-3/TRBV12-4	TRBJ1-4	ASRDRDNEKLF
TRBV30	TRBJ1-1	AWSVTLQPNTEAF
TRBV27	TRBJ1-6	ASSPTGNSPLH
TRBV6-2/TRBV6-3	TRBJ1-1	ASSPVETNTEAF
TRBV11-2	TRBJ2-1	ASSYREQF
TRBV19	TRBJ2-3	ASSISGSTDTQY
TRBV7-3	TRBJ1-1	ASSLGENTEAF
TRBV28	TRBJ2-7	ASRTDLAGGIAYEQY
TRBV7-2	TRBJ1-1	ASSRGGAGTEAF
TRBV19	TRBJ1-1	ASSRRELNTEAF
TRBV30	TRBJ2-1	AWFPRPYNEQF
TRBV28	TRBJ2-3	ASSLFAGGTDTQY
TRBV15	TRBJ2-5	ATSRAGTGGKETQY
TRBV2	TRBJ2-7	ASSESVRGYEQY
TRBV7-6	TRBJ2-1	ASSSGQSSYNEQF
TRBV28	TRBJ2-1	ASSWRHLERTNEQF
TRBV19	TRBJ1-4	ASRSPGLNNEKLF
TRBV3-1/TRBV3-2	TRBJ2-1	ASSPPWTSGSYDEQF
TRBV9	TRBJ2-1	ASSHPLAGGKYNEQF
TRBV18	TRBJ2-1	ASSKSGTFYNEQF
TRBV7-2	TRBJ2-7	ASSFPGTSGSFTYEQY
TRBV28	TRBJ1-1	ASSFAGRTEAF
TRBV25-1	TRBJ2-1	ASSGTSGRVFNEQF
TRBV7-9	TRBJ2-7	ASSPDGPYEQY
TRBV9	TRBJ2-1	ASSVGTVGQGYNEQF
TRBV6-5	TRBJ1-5	ASSGQGHQPQH
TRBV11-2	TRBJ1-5	ASSTQGSNQPQH
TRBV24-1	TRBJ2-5	ATRGGGETQY
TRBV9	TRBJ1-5	ASSVGGQAREPQH
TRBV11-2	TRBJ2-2	ASSLGSQGQGTGELF
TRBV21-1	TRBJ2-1	ASVSETGVHQDPNVFHEQF
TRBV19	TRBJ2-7	ASSIQPGQGSDEQY
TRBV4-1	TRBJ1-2	ASSRRLESRYGYT
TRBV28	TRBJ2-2	ASSSSIAGGTGELF
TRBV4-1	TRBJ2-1	ASSPTQGDLYNEQF
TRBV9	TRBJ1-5	ASSVVSGQPQH
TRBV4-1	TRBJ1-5	ASSQDMTGGQPQH
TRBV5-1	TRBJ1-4	ASHPGSDNEKLF
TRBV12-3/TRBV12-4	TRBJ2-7	ASSFIADEQY
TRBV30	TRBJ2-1	AWTPQGGASSEQF
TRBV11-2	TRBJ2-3	ASSLELNTDTQY
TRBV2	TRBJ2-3	ASGLALTDTQY
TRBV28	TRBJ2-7	ASSPVIASYEQY
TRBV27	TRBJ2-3	ASNSPDRGGTDTQY
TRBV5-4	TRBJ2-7	ASSCRTYEQY
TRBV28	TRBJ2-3	ASSFGGGTDTQY
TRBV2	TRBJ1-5	ASSAGFRNQPQH
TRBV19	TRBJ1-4	ASSPRDSQNEKLF
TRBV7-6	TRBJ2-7	ASSLAGGRVHEQY
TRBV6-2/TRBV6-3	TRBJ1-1	ASSFFDRGRTEAF